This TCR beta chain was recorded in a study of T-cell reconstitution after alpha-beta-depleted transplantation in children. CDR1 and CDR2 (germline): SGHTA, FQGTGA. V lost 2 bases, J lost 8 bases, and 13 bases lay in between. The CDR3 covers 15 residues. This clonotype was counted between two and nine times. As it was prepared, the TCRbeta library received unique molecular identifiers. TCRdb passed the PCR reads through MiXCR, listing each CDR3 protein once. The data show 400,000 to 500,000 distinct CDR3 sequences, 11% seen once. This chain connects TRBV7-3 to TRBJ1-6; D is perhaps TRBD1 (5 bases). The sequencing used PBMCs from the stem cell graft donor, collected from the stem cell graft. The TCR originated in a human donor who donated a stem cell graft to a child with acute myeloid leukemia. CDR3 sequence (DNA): TGTGCCAGCAGCTTATCAGGACATGTGGATTCACCCCTCCACTTT. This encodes CASSLSGHVDSPLHF.